This entry concerns a single T cell receptor beta chain. What it binds is unknown. All the people who gave samples were healthy bone marrow donors. In nominal health when sampled, donors likely had unrecorded immune exposures nonetheless. The data belong to a study of cytomegalovirus exposure and HLA in healthy donors. Study-wide findings and caveats: Productive rates of about 90% or about 30% were seen for most TCR beta V segments in an earlier analysis.

A multiplex PCR was run with 60 Vbeta primers and 13 Jbeta primers. Using immunoSEQ multiplex PCR, the repertoire was profiled, and TCRdb retains in-frame clones only, with some absent. The table records about 100,000 clones, about 75% of them present only once. The CDR3 covers 15 residues. V lost 2 bases to trimming and J lost 1 base, with 11 bases between them. Germline V gene data show CDR1 as SGHRS and CDR2 as YFSETQ. Sequencing used PBMCs. The chain uses TRBV5-1 and TRBJ2-3; perhaps TRBD1 as D (6 bases). The receptor's source is a man over 45 in good health and CMV-seronegative. CDR3 DNA sequence: TGCGCCAGCAGCTTTCGAGGACAGCGCACAGATACGCAGTATTTT. Protein: CASSFRGQRTDTQYF.